This T cell receptor beta chain emerged from a study of T cells expressing NK-cell markers. Background on the study: Sorted CD3+CD56-NKG2C+, CD3+CD56+NKG2C+ and CD3+CD56+NKG2C- T cells supplied the TCR beta repertoires. HCMV seropositivity characterized seven of the eight sequenced donors, and seronegativity one.

For TCR beta, cDNA was produced by 5'RACE template switching with UMIs. Following a re-call of the 5' RACE reads, TCRdb has one entry per CDR3 protein and lacks DNA. The table counts around 550,000 distinct CDR3 sequences; approximately 3.6% lies in the top ten. The CDR3 is 12 amino acids. Germline lookup yields CDR1 LGHNA and CDR2 YNFKEQ. V is TRBV4-2 and J is TRBJ2-3. The clonotype originates from a young man in good health. The sample taken for sequencing was blood T cells: a sorted CD56 or NKG2C T cell subset, CD4+ or CD8+ T cells, or bulk PBMC T cells (not recorded which). CDR3 region: CASSQASFPQYF.